Listed below are T cell receptor beta chains from one sample, sequenced in a study of T cells expressing NK-cell markers. Following a re-call of the 5' RACE reads, TCRdb has one entry per CDR3 protein and lacks DNA. This sample lists some 410,000 distinct CDR3 sequences; its ten largest clones have under 7.5%. What was sequenced was blood T cells: a sorted CD56 or NKG2C T cell subset, CD4+ or CD8+ T cells, or bulk PBMC T cells (not recorded which). The source of these receptors is a woman between 18 and 70 years old in good health. The CDR3 runs from the conserved cysteine through the conserved F or W.

>TRBV27|TRBJ2-6
CASSSAGANVLTF
>TRBV12-3/TRBV12-4|TRBJ2-2
CASSSPGLGRSTGELFF
>TRBV7-9|TRBJ1-1
CASSAGQTVKAFF
>TRBV7-2|TRBJ2-2
CASSSTHLRGTGELFF
>TRBV5-1|TRBJ1-3
CASSLEQGAIGNTIYF
>TRBV5-3|TRBJ2-3
CARSWSLGDTQYF
>TRBV12-3/TRBV12-4|TRBJ2-5
CASSSPDRLRETQYF
>TRBV13|TRBJ2-4
CASSLGGGGNIQYF
>TRBV9|TRBJ1-6
CASSVVYSSSPLHF
>TRBV5-4|TRBJ2-5
CASSLAESIGETQYF
>TRBV4-2|TRBJ1-2
CASSQPGTALSGYTF
>TRBV19|TRBJ2-2
CASVLKSGIGELFF
>TRBV6-1|TRBJ2-7
CATRDRGQYEQYF
>TRBV5-1|TRBJ1-2
CASRYMPTGGANYGYTF
>TRBV6-5|TRBJ1-2
CASSYVGDRGDGYTF
>TRBV7-9|TRBJ2-2
CASSLLRGTGELFF
>TRBV6-5|TRBJ1-2
CASSLQLNYGYTF
>TRBV9|TRBJ2-7
CASSVGGEYEQYF
>TRBV6-2/TRBV6-3|TRBJ2-1
CASLLSGSHSYNEQFF
>TRBV7-2|TRBJ1-1
CASSAGTWTEAFF
>TRBV6-5|TRBJ1-2
CASSYSGYGYTF
>TRBV15|TRBJ2-7
CATSSSETSSYEQYF
>TRBV5-4|TRBJ2-7
CASSLSGTGKTYEQYF
>TRBV11-2|TRBJ1-6
CASREHNNSPLHF
>TRBV12-3/TRBV12-4|TRBJ1-3
CASSFTRNSGNTIYF
>TRBV29-1|TRBJ2-1
CSVMEYNEQFF
>TRBV9|TRBJ2-3
CASSVAPNLRTDTQYF
>TRBV7-2|TRBJ2-3
CASSFKSSGTDTQYF
>TRBV30|TRBJ1-1
CAWSVGFTEAFF
>TRBV20-1|TRBJ2-7
CSAQAGTSYEQYF
>TRBV6-2/TRBV6-3|TRBJ1-5
CATTRPDRDQPQHF
>TRBV18|TRBJ1-1
CASFPDGNTEAFF
>TRBV28|TRBJ2-6
CASSPGGARANVLTF
>TRBV12-3/TRBV12-4|TRBJ1-2
CASSLGTGPNYGYTF
>TRBV7-9|TRBJ2-7
CASSASVEGYEQYF
>TRBV11-2|TRBJ2-1
CASSLVSGRTGGYNEQFF
>TRBV12-3/TRBV12-4|TRBJ1-2
CASSFPGWGYTF
>TRBV27|TRBJ2-1
CASSWDRSGNEQFF
>TRBV4-3|TRBJ1-5
CASSQDTGGNQPQHF
>TRBV29-1|TRBJ2-3
CSAGTWMGDTQYF
>TRBV4-3|TRBJ1-6
CASSQDLGLPLHF
>TRBV29-1|TRBJ2-5
CSVEVAGRTVTQYF
>TRBV7-2|TRBJ1-1
CASSPLGGRTEAFF
>TRBV29-1|TRBJ2-1
CSVEESGSPYNEQFF
>TRBV5-1|TRBJ2-1
CASSPSGGTIYNEQFF
>TRBV3-1|TRBJ1-4
CASTPGTQVGGNEKLFF
>TRBV20-1|TRBJ2-1
CSATSGGATYNEQFF
>TRBV20-1|TRBJ2-7
CSASWGEIYEQYF
>TRBV7-8|TRBJ2-3
CASSLSEAGEWMDTQYF
>TRBV12-3/TRBV12-4|TRBJ2-5
CASSSTGGGETQYF
>TRBV6-5|TRBJ2-3
CASSYNGGGDTQYF
>TRBV25-1|TRBJ2-5
CASTLAGVGETQYF
>TRBV11-2|TRBJ2-7
CASSLGGIGSYEQYF
>TRBV30|TRBJ2-1
CAWSVAGGGGYEQFF